This TCR beta chain is drawn from a study of T cells after yellow fever vaccination. This clonotype was seen repeatedly, ten times or more. They built TCR cDNA with 5'RACE template switching, a step that put in a universal primer site and UMIs. TCRdb redid the calling of the 5' RACE reads with MiXCR, one entry per CDR3 protein. The repertoire holds 200,000 to 300,000 distinct CDR3 sequences, with less than 8.5% as singletons. This specimen was CD4+ T cells sorted from PBMCs, taken 15 days after the yellow fever booster vaccination. This TCR came from a man aged 25-45 years who received the YFV17D yellow fever vaccine.

The CDR3 DNA reads TGCGCCAGCAGCTTGGCGGGAGTGGGGGAGCAGTACTTC. This codes for CASSLAGVGEQYF. This chain joins TRBV5-1 and TRBJ2-7, with a weak D call TRBD2 (6 bases). Deletions cut 0 bases from V and 7 bases from J, with 11 bases between. Germline V gives CDR1 SGHRS, CDR2 YFSETQ. CDR3 length: 13 residues.